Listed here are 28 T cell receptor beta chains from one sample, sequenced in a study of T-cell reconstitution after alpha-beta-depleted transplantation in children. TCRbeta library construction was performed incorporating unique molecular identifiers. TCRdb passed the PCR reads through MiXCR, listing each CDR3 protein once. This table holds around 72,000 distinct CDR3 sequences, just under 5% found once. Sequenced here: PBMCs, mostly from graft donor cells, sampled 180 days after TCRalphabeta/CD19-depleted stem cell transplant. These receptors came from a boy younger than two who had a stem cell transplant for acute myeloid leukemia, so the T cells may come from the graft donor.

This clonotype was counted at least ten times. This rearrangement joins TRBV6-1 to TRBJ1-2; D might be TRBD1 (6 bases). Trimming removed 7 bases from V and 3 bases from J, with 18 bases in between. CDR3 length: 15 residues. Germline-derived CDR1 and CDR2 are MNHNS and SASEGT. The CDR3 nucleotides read TGTGCCAGCAAGGTGGAGGAAGGGGGTTACTATGGCTACACCTTC. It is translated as CASKVEEGGYYGYTF.

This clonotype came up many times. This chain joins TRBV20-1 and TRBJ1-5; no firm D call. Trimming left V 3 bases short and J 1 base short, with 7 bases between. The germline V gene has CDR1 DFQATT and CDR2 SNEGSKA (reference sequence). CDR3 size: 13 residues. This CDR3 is CSASGRSNQPQHF. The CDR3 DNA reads TGCAGTGCTAGTGGGCGAAGCAATCAGCCCCAGCATTTT.

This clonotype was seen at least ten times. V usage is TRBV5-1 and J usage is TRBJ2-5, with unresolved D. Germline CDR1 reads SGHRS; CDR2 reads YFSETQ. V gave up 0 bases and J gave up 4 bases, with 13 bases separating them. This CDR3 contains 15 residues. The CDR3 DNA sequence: TGCGCCAGCAGCTTGGAACAGTTAAGGCGAGAGACCCAGTACTTC. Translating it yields CASSLEQLRRETQYF.

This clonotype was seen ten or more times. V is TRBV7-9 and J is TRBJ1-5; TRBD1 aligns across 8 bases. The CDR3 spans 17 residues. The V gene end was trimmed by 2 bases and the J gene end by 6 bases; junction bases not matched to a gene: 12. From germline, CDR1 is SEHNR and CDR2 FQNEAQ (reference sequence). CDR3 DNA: TGTGCCAGCAGCTTATTGCCGAGGACAGGGAAAGTTCAGCCCCAGCATTTT. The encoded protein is CASSLLPRTGKVQPQHF.

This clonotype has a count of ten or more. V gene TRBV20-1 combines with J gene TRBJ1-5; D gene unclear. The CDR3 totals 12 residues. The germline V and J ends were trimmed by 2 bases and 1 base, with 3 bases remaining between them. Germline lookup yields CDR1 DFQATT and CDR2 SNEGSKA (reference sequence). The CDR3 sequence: CSARNSNQPQHF. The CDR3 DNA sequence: TGCAGTGCTAGAAACAGCAATCAGCCCCAGCATTTT.

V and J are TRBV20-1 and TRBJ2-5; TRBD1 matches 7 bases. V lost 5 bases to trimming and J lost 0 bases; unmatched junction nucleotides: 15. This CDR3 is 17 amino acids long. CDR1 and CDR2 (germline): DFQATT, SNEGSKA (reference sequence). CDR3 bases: TGCAGTGCTCCGACAGGGATACCCTACCCCTACCAAGAGACCCAGTACTTC. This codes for CSAPTGIPYPYQETQYF.

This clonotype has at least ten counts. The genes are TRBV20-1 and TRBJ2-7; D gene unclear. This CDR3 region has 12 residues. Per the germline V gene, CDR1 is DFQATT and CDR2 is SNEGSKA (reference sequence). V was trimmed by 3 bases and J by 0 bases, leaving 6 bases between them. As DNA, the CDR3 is TGCAGTGCTAGCGTCAGCTCCTACGAGCAGTACTTC. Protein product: CSASVSSYEQYF.

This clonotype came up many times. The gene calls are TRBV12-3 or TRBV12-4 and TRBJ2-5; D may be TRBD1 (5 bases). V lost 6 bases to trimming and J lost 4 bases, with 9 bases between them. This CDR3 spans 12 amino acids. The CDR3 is CASSPGSETQYF. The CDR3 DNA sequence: TGTGCCAGCAGCCCAGGGTCAGAGACCCAGTACTTC.

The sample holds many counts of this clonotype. This CDR3 reads CASSQDRRGPGQETQYF. CDR3 in DNA: TGTGCCAGCAGCCAAGATAGGCGGGGGCCGGGGCAAGAGACCCAGTACTTC. The chain employs TRBV4-2 and TRBJ2-5; D is perhaps TRBD2 (7 bases). Trimming shortened V by 0 bases and J by 2 bases, and 16 bases separated the two germline ends. CDR1 and CDR2 (germline): LGHNA, YNFKEQ. The CDR3 runs 17 residues.

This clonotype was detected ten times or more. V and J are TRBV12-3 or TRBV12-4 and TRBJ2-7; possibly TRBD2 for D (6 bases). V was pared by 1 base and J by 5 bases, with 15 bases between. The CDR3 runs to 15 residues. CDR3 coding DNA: TGTGCCAGCAGTTTAGTGAACCGGGACTTCCACGAGCAGTACGTC. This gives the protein CASSLVNRDFHEQYV.

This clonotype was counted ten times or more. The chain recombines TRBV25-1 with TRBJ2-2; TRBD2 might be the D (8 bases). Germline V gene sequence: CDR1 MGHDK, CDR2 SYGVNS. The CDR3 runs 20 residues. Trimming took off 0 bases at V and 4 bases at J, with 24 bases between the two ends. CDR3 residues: CASSEYGGSGRGRITGELFF. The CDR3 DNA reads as TGTGCCAGCAGTGAATATGGGGGTTCCGGGAGGGGGCGGATCACCGGGGAGCTGTTTTTT.

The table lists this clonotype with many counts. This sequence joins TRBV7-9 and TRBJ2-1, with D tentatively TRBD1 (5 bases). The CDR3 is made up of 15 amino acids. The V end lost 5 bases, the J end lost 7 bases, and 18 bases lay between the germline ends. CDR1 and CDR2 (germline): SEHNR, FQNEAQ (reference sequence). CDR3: CASSRLGPARNEQFF. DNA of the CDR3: TGTGCCAGCAGCCGGTTGGGGCCAGCCCGTAATGAGCAGTTCTTC. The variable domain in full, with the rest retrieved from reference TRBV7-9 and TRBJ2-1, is DTGVSQNPRHKITKRGQNVTFRCDPISEHNRLYWYRQTLGQGPEFLTYFQNEAQLEKSRLLSDRFSAERPKGSFSTLEIQRTEQGDSAMYLCASSRLGPARNEQFFGPGTRLTVL.

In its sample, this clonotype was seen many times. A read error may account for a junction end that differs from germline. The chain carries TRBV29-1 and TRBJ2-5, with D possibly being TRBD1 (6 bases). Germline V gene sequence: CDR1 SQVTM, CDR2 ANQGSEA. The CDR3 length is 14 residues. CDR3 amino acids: CSVEDRRRQETQYF. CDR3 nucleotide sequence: TGCAGCGTAGAAGACAGGCGAAGGCAAGAGACCCAGTACTTC.

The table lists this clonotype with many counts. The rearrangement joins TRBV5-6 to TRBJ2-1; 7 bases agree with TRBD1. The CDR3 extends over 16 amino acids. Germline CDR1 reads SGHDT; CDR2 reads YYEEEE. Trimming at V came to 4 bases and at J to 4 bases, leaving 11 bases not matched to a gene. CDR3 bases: TGTGCCAGCAGCGCCGCCGGGGCAGGGGGATACAATGAGCAGTTCTTC. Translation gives CASSAAGAGGYNEQFF.

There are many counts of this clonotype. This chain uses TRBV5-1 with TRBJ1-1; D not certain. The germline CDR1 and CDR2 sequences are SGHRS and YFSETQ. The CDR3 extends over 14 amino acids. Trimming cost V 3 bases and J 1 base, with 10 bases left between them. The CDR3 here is CASSSWVTNTEAFF. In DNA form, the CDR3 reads TGCGCCAGCAGCTCCTGGGTCACGAACACTGAAGCTTTCTTT.

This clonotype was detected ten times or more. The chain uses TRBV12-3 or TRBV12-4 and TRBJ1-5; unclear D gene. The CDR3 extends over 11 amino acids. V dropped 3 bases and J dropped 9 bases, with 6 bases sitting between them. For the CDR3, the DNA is TGTGCCAGCAGTTTGGGCGGGCCCCAGCATTTT. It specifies CASSLGGPQHF.

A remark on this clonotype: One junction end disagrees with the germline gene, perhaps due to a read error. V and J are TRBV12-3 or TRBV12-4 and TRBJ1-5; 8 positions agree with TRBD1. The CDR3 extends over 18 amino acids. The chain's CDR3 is CTSSLGRTGMYSNQPQHF. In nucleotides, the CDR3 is TGTACCAGCAGTTTAGGCCGGACAGGGATGTATAGCAATCAGCCCCAGCATTTT.

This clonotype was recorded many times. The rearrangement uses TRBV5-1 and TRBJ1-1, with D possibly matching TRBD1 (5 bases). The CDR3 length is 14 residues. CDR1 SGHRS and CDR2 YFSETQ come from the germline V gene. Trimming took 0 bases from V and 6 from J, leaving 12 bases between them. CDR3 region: CASSLVGGGPEAFF. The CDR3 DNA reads TGCGCCAGCAGCTTGGTCGGGGGAGGTCCTGAAGCTTTCTTT.

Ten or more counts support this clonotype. The CDR3 DNA follows: TGTGCCAGCAGCTCCCCCAGCGGGGGGAACACCGGGGAGCTGTTTTTT. It encodes CASSSPSGGNTGELFF. V usage is TRBV7-6 and J usage is TRBJ2-2, with 8 bases aligning to TRBD2. This CDR3 contains 16 residues. Per germline, CDR1 SGHVS and CDR2 FNYEAQ. V gave up 4 bases and J gave up 1 base; unmatched junction bases: 5.

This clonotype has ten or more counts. The DNA for the CDR3 is TGTGCCAGCAGTGAAGCGGTTCAGCCCCAGCATTTT. This gives the protein CASSEAVQPQHF. V usage is TRBV2 and J usage is TRBJ1-5; the D is unclear. The V end was cut by 0 bases, the J end by 6 bases, with 3 bases between. CDR3 length: 12 amino acids. Germline CDR1 and CDR2: SNHLY and FYNNEI.

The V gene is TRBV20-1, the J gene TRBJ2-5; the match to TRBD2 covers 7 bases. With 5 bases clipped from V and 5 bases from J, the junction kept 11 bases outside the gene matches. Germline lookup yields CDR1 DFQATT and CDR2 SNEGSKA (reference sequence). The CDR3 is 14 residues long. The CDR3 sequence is CSAHPPGLWETQYF. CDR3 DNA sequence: TGCAGTGCTCACCCCCCGGGACTATGGGAGACCCAGTACTTC.

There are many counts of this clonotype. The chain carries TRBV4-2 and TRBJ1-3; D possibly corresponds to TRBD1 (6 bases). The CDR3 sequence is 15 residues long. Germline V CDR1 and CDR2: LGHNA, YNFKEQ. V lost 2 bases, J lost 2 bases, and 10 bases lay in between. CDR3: CASSQMGGPGNTIYF. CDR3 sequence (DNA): TGTGCCAGCAGCCAAATGGGGGGCCCTGGAAACACCATATATTTT.

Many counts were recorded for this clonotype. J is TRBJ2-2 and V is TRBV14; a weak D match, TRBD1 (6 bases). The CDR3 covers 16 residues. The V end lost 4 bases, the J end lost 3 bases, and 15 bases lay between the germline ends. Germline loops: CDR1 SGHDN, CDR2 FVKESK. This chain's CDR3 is CASSPRDRLYTGELFF. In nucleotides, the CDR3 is TGTGCCAGCAGCCCGAGAGACAGGTTATACACCGGGGAGCTGTTTTTT. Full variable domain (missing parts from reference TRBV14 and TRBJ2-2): EAGVTQFPSHSVIEKGQTVTLRCDPISGHDNLYWYRRVMGKEIKFLLHFVKESKQDESGMPNNRFLAERTGGTYSTLKVQPAELEDSGVYFCASSPRDRLYTGELFFGEGSRLTVL.

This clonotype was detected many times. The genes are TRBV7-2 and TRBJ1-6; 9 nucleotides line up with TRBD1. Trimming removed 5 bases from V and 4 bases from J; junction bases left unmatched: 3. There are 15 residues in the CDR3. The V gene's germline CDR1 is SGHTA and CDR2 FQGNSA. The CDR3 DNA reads TGTGCCAGCAGCCCTGGGACAGGGTATAATTCACCCCTCCACTTT. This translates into CASSPGTGYNSPLHF.

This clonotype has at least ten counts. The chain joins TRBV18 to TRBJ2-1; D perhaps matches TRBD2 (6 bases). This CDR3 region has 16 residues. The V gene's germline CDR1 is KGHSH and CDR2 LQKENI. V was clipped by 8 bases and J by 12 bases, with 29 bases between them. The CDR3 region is CASHSASLYPPGRQFF. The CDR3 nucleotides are TGTGCCAGCCATAGCGCCTCTCTATACCCTCCCGGGAGGCAGTTCTTC. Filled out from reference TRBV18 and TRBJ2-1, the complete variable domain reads NAGVMQNPRHLVRRRGQEARLRCSPMKGHSHVYWYRQLPEEGLKFMVYLQKENIIDESGMPKERFSAEFPKEGPSILRIQQVVRGDSAAYFCASHSASLYPPGRQFFGPGTRLTVL.

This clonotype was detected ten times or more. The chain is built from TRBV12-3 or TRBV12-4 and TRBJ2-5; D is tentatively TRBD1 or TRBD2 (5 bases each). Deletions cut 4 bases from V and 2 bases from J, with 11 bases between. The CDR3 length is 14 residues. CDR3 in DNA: TGTGCCAGCAGTTGGGGGAGTCCGCAAGAGACCCAGTACTTC. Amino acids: CASSWGSPQETQYF.

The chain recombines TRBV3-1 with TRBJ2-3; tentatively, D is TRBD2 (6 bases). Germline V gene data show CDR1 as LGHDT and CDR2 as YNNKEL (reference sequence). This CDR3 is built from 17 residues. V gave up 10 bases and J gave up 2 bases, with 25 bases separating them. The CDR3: CATSKHWRDGSTDTQYF. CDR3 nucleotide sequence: TGTGCCACCTCCAAACACTGGAGGGATGGGTCCACAGATACGCAGTATTTT.

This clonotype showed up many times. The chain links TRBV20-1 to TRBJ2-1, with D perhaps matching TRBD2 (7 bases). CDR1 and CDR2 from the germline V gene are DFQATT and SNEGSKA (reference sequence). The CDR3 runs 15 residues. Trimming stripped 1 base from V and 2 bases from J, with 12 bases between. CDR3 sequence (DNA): TGCAGTGCTAGAGTTGGGGGGGGCACCTACAATGAGCAGTTCTTC. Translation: CSARVGGGTYNEQFF.